A selection of T cell receptor beta chains follows, all from one sample in a study of cytomegalovirus exposure and HLA in healthy donors. Sequenced by immunoSEQ multiplex PCR; TCRdb stores in-frame clones only, minus some. Among approximately 110,000 clones listed, roughly 73% were seen once. Sequences were obtained from PBMCs. The receptors come from a woman between 25 and 40 years old in good health and CMV-seronegative. Each CDR3 is given with its conserved first and last residue. The D gene is left open where the match is weak. Clone size is stated in some rows and not others, as once, few, many or a class when expanded.

>NA|TRBJ1-1|NA|TRBV4-2
TGTGCCAGCAGCCAAGTCTTTACCAGGGCGAACACTGAAGCTTTCTTT
CASSQVFTRANTEAFF
>NA|TRBJ2-1|NA|TRBV7-6
TGTGCCAGCAGCTTAGTTCTCGTTCGGGGAAGTGAGCAGTTCTTC
CASSLVLVRGSEQFF
>NA|TRBJ1-1|NA|TRBV5-1
TGCGCCAGCAGCTTGGCCTTCCAGGGTAACACTGAAGCTTTCTTT
CASSLAFQGNTEAFF
>NA|TRBJ2-1|NA|TRBV7-6
TGTGCCAGCAGCCTAAACCCCCCACAGGAATACAATGAGCAGTTCTTC
CASSLNPPQEYNEQFF
>few|TRBJ1-1|TRBD1|TRBV27
TGTGCCAGCAGTTTAGACGGACAGGGGTTGAACACTGAAGCTTTCTTT
CASSLDGQGLNTEAFF
>NA|TRBJ1-5|NA|TRBV27
TGTGCCAGCAGTTTGGGGGGTAAGAGCAATCAGCCCCAGCATTTT
CASSLGGKSNQPQHF
>NA|TRBJ1-5|NA|TRBV30
TGTGCCTGGAGTGTACAGGGTCGTCAGCCCCAGCATTTT
CAWSVQGRQPQHF
>NA|TRBJ2-2|NA|TRBV2
TGTGCCAGCAGTGAATTCGGGAGAGAGACCGGGGAGCTGTTTTTT
CASSEFGRETGELFF
>NA|TRBJ1-1|TRBD1|TRBV29-1
TGCAGCGTTGACAGGGGGCTCCCCGCTGAAGCTTTCTTT
CSVDRGLPAEAFF
>NA|TRBJ1-4|TRBD1|TRBV19
TGTGCCAGTAATCGTGCAGGGGGTAATGAAAAACTGTTTTTT
CASNRAGGNEKLFF